The T cell receptor beta chain described here comes from a study of blood T cell repertoires in COVID-19. V lost 3 bases and J lost 5, with 11 bases in between. The CDR3 extends over 14 amino acids. The germline gives CDR1 MGHRA, CDR2 YSYEKL. Method: immunoSEQ multiplex PCR; TCRdb's copy keeps in-frame clones and lacks some. The repertoire has under 500,000 clones, 80% to 90% of them found once; the top ten carry about 4.5%. This chain links TRBV4-1 with TRBJ1-5; D possibly corresponds to TRBD1 (5 bases). The clonotype was recovered from a woman in her 30s with acute or convalescent COVID-19. The sequenced sample was peripheral blood. CDR3 bases: TGCGCCAGCAGCCATGGAGACAGCTATCAGCCCCAGCATTTT. Translation: CASSHGDSYQPQHF.